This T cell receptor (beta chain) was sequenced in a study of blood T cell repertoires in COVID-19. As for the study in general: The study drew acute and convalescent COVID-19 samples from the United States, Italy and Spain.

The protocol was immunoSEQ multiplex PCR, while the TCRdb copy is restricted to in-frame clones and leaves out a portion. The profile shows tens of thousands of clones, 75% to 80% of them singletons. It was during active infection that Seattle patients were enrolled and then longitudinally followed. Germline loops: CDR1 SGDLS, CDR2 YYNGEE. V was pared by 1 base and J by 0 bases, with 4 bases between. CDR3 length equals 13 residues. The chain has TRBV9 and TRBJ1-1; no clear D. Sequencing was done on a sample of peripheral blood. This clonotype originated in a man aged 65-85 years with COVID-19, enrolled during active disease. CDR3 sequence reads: CASSVQLNTEAFF. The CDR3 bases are TGTGCCAGCAGCGTACAGTTGAACACTGAAGCTTTCTTT.